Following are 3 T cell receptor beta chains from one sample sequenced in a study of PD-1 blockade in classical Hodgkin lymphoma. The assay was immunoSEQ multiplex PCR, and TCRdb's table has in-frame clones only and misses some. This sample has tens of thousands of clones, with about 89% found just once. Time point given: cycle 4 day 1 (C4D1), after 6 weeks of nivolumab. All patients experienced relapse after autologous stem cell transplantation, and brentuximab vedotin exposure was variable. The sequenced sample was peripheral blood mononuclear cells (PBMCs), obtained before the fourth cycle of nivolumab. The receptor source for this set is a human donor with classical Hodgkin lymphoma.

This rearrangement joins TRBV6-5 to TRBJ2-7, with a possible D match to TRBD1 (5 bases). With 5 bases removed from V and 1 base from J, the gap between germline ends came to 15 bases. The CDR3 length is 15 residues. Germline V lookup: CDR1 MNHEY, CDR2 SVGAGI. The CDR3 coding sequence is TGTGCCAGCAGTCGAAACCCCAGGGTGTCCTACGAGCAGTACTTC. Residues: CASSRNPRVSYEQYF.

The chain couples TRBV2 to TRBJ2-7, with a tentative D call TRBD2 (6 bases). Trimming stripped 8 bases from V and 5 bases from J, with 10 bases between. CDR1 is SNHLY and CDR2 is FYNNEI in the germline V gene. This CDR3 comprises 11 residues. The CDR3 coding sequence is TGTGCCAGCCGACGGAGGGACGAGCAGTACTTC. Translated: CASRRRDEQYF.

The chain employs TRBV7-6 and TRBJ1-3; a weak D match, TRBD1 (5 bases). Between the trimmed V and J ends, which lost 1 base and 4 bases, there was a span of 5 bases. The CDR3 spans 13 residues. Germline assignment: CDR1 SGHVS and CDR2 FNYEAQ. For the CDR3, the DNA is TGTGCCAGCAGCTTAGGACAGGGAAACACCATATATTTT. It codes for CASSLGQGNTIYF.